A single sample is the source of the 14 T cell receptor beta chains below, sequenced in a study of OX40 agonist ivuxolimab in advanced cancers. The repertoire was sequenced with immunoSEQ multiplex PCR; TCRdb's copy has only in-frame clones and lacks some. The sample holds over 60,000 clones, less than 85% seen once. The sequencing here drew on CD4+ or CD8+ T cells sorted from blood, taken in a trial of the OX40 agonist ivuxolimab. All receptors derive from an adult with an advanced solid tumor such as melanoma, head and neck, liver or kidney cancer.

This clone was detected a few times. The chain employs TRBV9 and TRBJ2-7; tentative D call: TRBD1 (5 bases). CDR1 and CDR2 (germline): SGDLS, YYNGEE. The germline V and J ends were trimmed by 0 bases and 5 bases, with 15 bases remaining between them. CDR3 length: 15 residues. CDR3 protein: CASSVDSGRAHEQYF. The DNA of the CDR3 is TGTGCCAGCAGCGTAGATTCCGGCAGGGCCCACGAGCAGTACTTC.

CDR3 DNA: TGTGCCACCAGCAGCCCTAGCGATTTAGGCCACGAGCAGTACTTC. The encoded protein is CATSSPSDLGHEQYF. The J gene is TRBJ2-7, the V gene TRBV15; the D gene is possibly TRBD2 (6 bases). V was cut by 3 bases and J by 5 bases, with 17 bases left in between. The germline V gene has CDR1 LNHNV and CDR2 YYDKDF (reference sequence). CDR3 size: 15 residues.

This chain links TRBV18 with TRBJ2-2; D remains ambiguous. There are 17 residues in the CDR3. V was cut by 3 bases and J by 6 bases, with 20 bases left in between. Germline-derived CDR1 and CDR2 are KGHSH and LQKENI. This CDR3 reads CASSPNYRTQHPGELFF. The CDR3 nucleotides are TGTGCCAGCTCACCGAACTACCGCACACAGCACCCCGGGGAGCTGTTTTTT.

The chain couples TRBV10-3 to TRBJ1-4, with D possibly being TRBD1 (5 bases). Germline lookup yields CDR1 ENHRY and CDR2 SYGVKD. Between the trimmed V and J ends, which lost 6 bases and 4 bases, there was a span of 12 bases. This CDR3 comprises 14 residues. In nucleotides, the CDR3 is TGTGCCATCAGCGGGGACGGACATAATGAAAAACTGTTTTTT. This gives the protein CAISGDGHNEKLFF.

J is TRBJ1-6 and V is TRBV19; no reliable D call. The CDR3 length is 13 residues. V lost 8 bases and J lost 9, with 14 bases in between. Germline V gene lookup returns CDR1 LNHDA and CDR2 SQIVND (reference sequence). CDR3 residues: CASQKPGFSPLHF. As DNA, the CDR3 is TGTGCCAGTCAAAAACCGGGGTTTTCACCCCTCCACTTT.

This chain connects TRBV30 to TRBJ1-3; possible D gene TRBD1, 5 bases. V lost 3 bases and J lost 4, with 10 bases in between. CDR3 size: 13 residues. The V gene's germline CDR1 is GTSNPN and CDR2 SVGIG (reference sequence). The CDR3 reads CAWRQGAGNTIYF. CDR3 DNA sequence: TGTGCCTGGAGGCAGGGAGCGGGAAACACCATATATTTT.

The genes are TRBV4-1 and TRBJ2-7; D not resolved. The CDR3 sequence is 13 residues long. Deletions cut 1 base from V and 3 bases from J, with 7 bases between. Looked up from germline, CDR1 is MGHRA and CDR2 is YSYEKL. The CDR3 sequence: CASSQAHSYEQYF. The CDR3, as DNA: TGCGCCAGCAGCCAAGCCCACAGCTACGAGCAGTACTTC.

The genes are TRBV2 and TRBJ2-3; D might be TRBD2 (6 bases). The CDR3 is made up of 15 amino acids. V shed 10 bases and J shed 0 bases, with 17 bases lying between them. CDR1 SNHLY and CDR2 FYNNEI come from the germline V gene. CDR3 nucleotides: TGTGCCACCTTATCGGCCAGCGGGAGCACAGATACGCAGTATTTT. This sequence encodes CATLSASGSTDTQYF.

The chain couples TRBV4-1 to TRBJ1-1; no clear D. The CDR3 covers 13 residues. Looked up from germline, CDR1 is MGHRA and CDR2 is YSYEKL. Trimming left V 0 bases short and J 8 bases short, with 10 bases between. Here the CDR3 DNA reads TGCGCCAGCAGCCAAGATACTCTCAGGGAAGCTTTCTTT. Translation: CASSQDTLREAFF.

The chain is built from TRBV7-8 and TRBJ1-5; weak D call: TRBD1 (5 bases). The CDR3 extends over 17 amino acids. The ends were cut back, 3 bases at V and 1 base at J, with 16 bases in the middle. Germline values: CDR1 SGHVS, CDR2 FQNEAQ. The CDR3 reads CASSFTRDLGSNQPQHF. In DNA, the CDR3 is TGTGCCAGCAGCTTTACACGGGACTTAGGGAGCAATCAGCCCCAGCATTTT.

V gene TRBV2 combines with J gene TRBJ2-2; perhaps TRBD2 as D (5 bases). This CDR3 is built from 12 residues. Trimming removed 5 bases at V and 7 bases at J, with 8 bases between. Germline values: CDR1 SNHLY, CDR2 FYNNEI. The CDR3 coding sequence is TGTGCCAGCAGTAGGGAGTACGGGGAGCTGTTTTTT. It encodes CASSREYGELFF.

The chain has TRBV5-5 and TRBJ1-2; 8 positions agree with TRBD1. Germline V gene lookup returns CDR1 SGHKS and CDR2 YYEKEE (reference sequence). V was clipped by 4 bases and J by 6 bases; unmatched bases: 8. This CDR3 comprises 14 residues. The CDR3 DNA follows: TGTGCCAGCAGCGGTCAGGGGGCGAAGGATGGCTACACCTTC. Encoded protein: CASSGQGAKDGYTF. The complete variable domain, with remaining parts taken from reference TRBV5-5 and TRBJ1-2, reads DAGVTQSPTHLIKTRGQQVTLRCSPISGHKSVSWYQQVLGQGPQFIFQYYEKEERGRGNFPDRFSARQFPNYSSELNVNALLLGDSALYLCASSGQGAKDGYTFGSGTRLTVV.

J is TRBJ1-4 and V is TRBV2; TRBD1 matches 7 bases. The CDR3 totals 13 residues. The V gene end was trimmed by 9 bases and the J gene end by 4 bases; junction bases not matched to a gene: 5. CDR1 is SNHLY and CDR2 is FYNNEI in the germline V gene. The DNA for the CDR3 is TGTGCCAGTAGACAGGGCCTTAATGAAAAACTGTTTTTT. Protein sequence: CASRQGLNEKLFF.

This chain uses TRBV5-6 with TRBJ1-3; perhaps TRBD1 as D (5 bases). CDR3 size: 19 residues. The V and J ends lost 5 bases and 1 base respectively, with 25 bases between them. Germline V gives CDR1 SGHDT, CDR2 YYEEEE. CDR3 sequence (DNA): TGTGCCAGCAGTAGAAAACCTCGGGACGGTAGCTTTTCTGGAAACACCATATATTTT. Protein: CASSRKPRDGSFSGNTIYF.